The 16 T cell receptor beta chains listed next were all sequenced from one sample in a study of OX40 agonist ivuxolimab in advanced cancers. Profiled with immunoSEQ multiplex PCR; TCRdb holds only in-frame clones, not every one. Of more than 95,000 clones listed, 70% to 90% are singletons. Sequenced material: CD4+ or CD8+ T cells sorted from blood, taken in a trial of the OX40 agonist ivuxolimab. The receptors were sampled from an adult with an advanced solid tumor such as melanoma, head and neck, liver or kidney cancer.

The V call is TRBV5-1, the J call TRBJ1-5, with TRBD1 identical over 10 bases. There are 15 residues in the CDR3. From germline, CDR1 is SGHRS and CDR2 YFSETQ. Trimming took 3 bases from V and 2 from J; bases not matched to a gene: 2. The CDR3 loop is CASSSGQGGNQPQHF. CDR3 DNA sequence: TGCGCCAGCAGCTCCGGACAGGGGGGCAATCAGCCCCAGCATTTT.

The V and J genes are TRBV6-5 and TRBJ2-7; tentatively, D is TRBD1 (5 bases). Trimming removed 5 bases from V and 2 bases from J, with 10 bases in between. The germline V gene has CDR1 MNHEY and CDR2 SVGAGI. This CDR3 is 13 amino acids long. This CDR3 is CASSRTHTYEQYF. CDR3 nucleotides: TGTGCCAGCAGTCGGACACATACCTACGAGCAGTACTTC.

This rearrangement joins TRBV5-1 to TRBJ2-7, with TRBD1 matching over 9 bases. J lost 5 bases, V lost 5 bases, and 8 bases had no gene match. CDR1 and CDR2 from the germline V gene are SGHRS and YFSETQ. CDR3 length: 14 amino acids. CDR3 sequence reads: CASSRDRELNEQYF. The DNA of the CDR3 is TGCGCCAGCAGTCGGGACAGGGAGTTGAACGAGCAGTACTTC.

The chain couples TRBV7-3 to TRBJ1-2; 7 positions agree with TRBD1. The CDR3 is 13 residues long. CDR1 and CDR2 from the germline V gene are SGHTA and FQGTGA. V was clipped by 2 bases and J by 8 bases; unmatched bases: 5. The CDR3 is CASSLDRERGYTF. The CDR3 DNA reads TGTGCCAGCAGCTTAGACAGGGAGCGAGGCTACACCTTC. The full variable domain, with the rest looked up from reference TRBV7-3 and TRBJ1-2, is GAGVSQTPSNKVTEKGKYVELRCDPISGHTALYWYRQSLGQGPEFLIYFQGTGAADDSGLPNDRFFAVRPEGSVSTLKIQRTERGDSAVYLCASSLDRERGYTFGSGTRLTVV.

The chain joins TRBV7-9 to TRBJ2-3; 10 bases are shared with TRBD1. The trim removed 5 bases at V and 4 bases at J, leaving 6 bases unmatched. There are 15 residues in the CDR3. Germline V CDR1 and CDR2: SEHNR, FQNEAQ (reference sequence). CDR3: CASSDGQGVADTQYF. The CDR3 DNA reads TGTGCCAGCAGCGACGGACAGGGGGTCGCAGATACGCAGTATTTT. Filled out from reference TRBV7-9 and TRBJ2-3, the complete variable domain reads DTGVSQNPRHKITKRGQNVTFRCDPISEHNRLYWYRQTLGQGPEFLTYFQNEAQLEKSRLLSDRFSAERPKGSFSTLEIQRTEQGDSAMYLCASSDGQGVADTQYFGPGTRLTVL.

The V gene is TRBV4-2, the J gene TRBJ1-3; a possible D gene is TRBD1 (5 bases). Deletions cut 0 bases from V and 2 bases from J, with 14 bases between. The CDR3 runs 17 residues. Germline V gene sequence: CDR1 LGHNA, CDR2 YNFKEQ. The CDR3 DNA is TGTGCCAGCAGCCAAGATATGGGGGACGCGGCTGGAAACACCATATATTTT. This encodes CASSQDMGDAAGNTIYF.

V gene TRBV2 combines with J gene TRBJ1-1, with D unresolved. Germline CDR1 SNHLY, CDR2 FYNNEI. V lost 8 bases and J 2 bases, leaving 15 bases between the germline ends. The CDR3 is 14 residues long. As DNA, the CDR3 is TGTGCCAGCTACGCTGTTAGGGTAAACACTGAAGCTTTCTTT. This gives the protein CASYAVRVNTEAFF. The variable domain in full, with the rest retrieved from reference TRBV2 and TRBJ1-1, is EPEVTQTPSHQVTQMGQEVILRCVPISNHLYFYWYRQILGQKVEFLVSFYNNEISEKSEIFDDQFSVERPDGSNFTLKIRSTKLEDSAMYFCASYAVRVNTEAFFGQGTRLTVV.

The chain couples TRBV4-3 to TRBJ1-5; 10 nucleotides line up with TRBD1. The CDR3 has 15 residues. The ends lost 3 bases at V and 6 bases at J; junction bases unmatched: 5. The germline V gene encodes CDR1 LGHNA and CDR2 YSLEER. Here the CDR3 DNA reads TGCGCCAGCAGCCAGGGACAGGGGATGGGTCAGCCCCAGCATTTT. Translation gives CASSQGQGMGQPQHF.

The rearrangement links TRBV2 to TRBJ2-7, with D perhaps TRBD1 or TRBD2 (5 bases each). V lost 2 bases and J 3 bases, leaving 8 bases between the germline ends. Germline CDR1 is SNHLY and CDR2 is FYNNEI. The CDR3 runs 13 residues. The CDR3 DNA reads as TGTGCCAGCAGTGAAAGGGGAGACTACGAGCAGTACTTC. Residues: CASSERGDYEQYF.

This sequence joins TRBV28 and TRBJ2-7, with a tentative D call TRBD1 (6 bases). Trimming removed 6 bases at V and 4 bases at J, with 16 bases between. The CDR3 is 14 amino acids. Germline CDR1 and CDR2: MDHEN and SYDVKM. The CDR3 loop reads CASSLGAEGYEQYF. The CDR3, as DNA: TGTGCCAGCAGCTTGGGGGCTGAGGGGTACGAGCAGTACTTC.

This chain connects TRBV18 to TRBJ1-1; 10 positions match TRBD1. Germline V gene data show CDR1 as KGHSH and CDR2 as LQKENI. Trimming removed 5 bases from V and 7 bases from J; junction bases left unmatched: 7. The CDR3 totals 14 residues. For the CDR3, the DNA is TGTGCCAGCTCATCGGGGGGACAGGGGCTTGAAGCTTTCTTT. Protein product: CASSSGGQGLEAFF.

The V call is TRBV4-2, the J call TRBJ2-1, with D unresolved. V gave up 0 bases and J gave up 12 bases, with 12 bases separating them. Germline V gives CDR1 LGHNA, CDR2 YNFKEQ. This CDR3 comprises 13 residues. The CDR3 region is CASSQERPPLQFF. The CDR3 DNA follows: TGTGCCAGCAGCCAAGAGCGACCCCCTCTGCAGTTCTTC.

The V gene is TRBV13, the J gene TRBJ2-1; no reliable D call. V lost 4 bases, J lost 0 bases, and 13 bases lay in between. The CDR3 has 16 amino acids. The V gene's germline CDR1 is PRHDT and CDR2 FYEKMQ (reference sequence). CDR3 bases: TGTGCCAGCAGCTCGAGACCCCTCAGCTCCTACAATGAGCAGTTCTTC. This codes for CASSSRPLSSYNEQFF.

CDR3 DNA sequence: TGTGCCAGCAGCATCCCGGTTGGGGAGGCGAATGAGCAGTTCTTC. Amino acid sequence: CASSIPVGEANEQFF. The J gene is TRBJ2-1, the V gene TRBV5-6, with TRBD2 as a possible D gene (6 bases). Germline CDR1 reads SGHDT; CDR2 reads YYEEEE. CDR3 length equals 15 residues. The germline V and J ends were trimmed by 4 bases and 7 bases, with 18 bases remaining between them.

This chain connects TRBV5-1 to TRBJ2-7, with 10 nucleotides matching TRBD1. The CDR3 has 15 amino acids. Germline values: CDR1 SGHRS, CDR2 YFSETQ. The ends lost 1 base at V and 4 bases at J; junction bases unmatched: 5. The CDR3 region is CASSLTGTGAYEQYF. CDR3 sequence (DNA): TGCGCCAGCAGCTTGACGGGGACAGGGGCTTACGAGCAGTACTTC.

The chain links TRBV28 to TRBJ2-3; TRBD1 is a possible D gene (6 bases). The CDR3 totals 14 residues. Germline V gene data show CDR1 as MDHEN and CDR2 as SYDVKM. V lost 4 bases to trimming and J lost 5 bases, with 13 bases between them. The CDR3 sequence: CASSSRGEGDTQYF. DNA of the CDR3: TGTGCCAGCAGTTCCAGGGGAGAGGGAGATACGCAGTATTTT.